Each of the 4 T cell receptor beta chains below was sequenced from the same sample in a study of T cell changes during pregnancy in multiple sclerosis. Data came from immunoSEQ multiplex PCR; TCRdb stores just in-frame clones and leaves some out. This sample has about 68,000 clones, with under 95% found just once. This sample comprised peripheral blood, obtained in the second trimester of pregnancy. These receptors were obtained from a female donor in good health, enrolled as a control in a pregnancy study.

CDR3 residues: CASTLPTGTGNTEAFF. In DNA form, the CDR3 reads TGTGCCAGCACCTTACCGACAGGGACGGGAAACACTGAAGCTTTCTTT. The rearrangement uses TRBV21-1 and TRBJ1-1; the D segment call TRBD1 is taken from the table without a DNA check. TRBV21-1 is an annotated pseudogene. The length of the CDR3 is 16 residues.

CDR3 sequence (DNA): TGTGCCAGCAGGAAGGGGCTAGCGCAGAACACCGGGGAGCTGTTTTTT. Its translation is CASRKGLAQNTGELFF. V gene TRBV2 combines with J gene TRBJ2-2; D is possibly TRBD2 (6 bases). The germline gives CDR1 SNHLY, CDR2 FYNNEI. Trimming took 6 bases from V and 1 from J, leaving 15 bases between them. This CDR3 is 16 amino acids long. The entire variable domain, with the rest obtained from reference TRBV2 and TRBJ2-2, is as follows: EPEVTQTPSHQVTQMGQEVILRCVPISNHLYFYWYRQILGQKVEFLVSFYNNEISEKSEIFDDQFSVERPDGSNFTLKIRSTKLEDSAMYFCASRKGLAQNTGELFFGEGSRLTVL.

V gene TRBV4-2 combines with J gene TRBJ2-5; a possible D gene is TRBD1 (6 bases). Germline V gives CDR1 LGHNA, CDR2 YNFKEQ. CDR3 length: 16 amino acids. Trimming took off 2 bases at V and 7 bases at J, with 20 bases between the two ends. CDR3 amino acids: CASSQRHREIFGTQYF. CDR3 DNA sequence: TGTGCCAGCAGCCAAAGACACAGGGAGATCTTCGGGACCCAGTACTTC.

The V call is TRBV11-2, the J call TRBJ2-7, with 12 positions matching TRBD2. Germline values: CDR1 SGHAT, CDR2 FQNNGV. V gave up 1 base and J gave up 0 bases; unmatched junction bases: 4. The CDR3 contains 17 residues. The CDR3 reads CASSLGLAGGPSYEQYF. Written as DNA, the CDR3 is TGTGCCAGCAGCTTAGGGCTAGCGGGAGGGCCCTCCTACGAGCAGTACTTC.